The 7 T cell receptor beta chains reported below all come from one sample, sequenced in a study of identifying expanded T cells in peripheral blood. The table came from immunoSEQ multiplex PCR; TCRdb's copy has only in-frame clones and leaves some out. The table includes 97,000 or so clones, 88% detected once. The sample comprised blood. Source of these receptors: a person aged 18 to 75 in good health.

The chain combines TRBV2 with TRBJ2-1; weak D call: TRBD1 (5 bases). The CDR3 runs to 12 residues. Per germline, CDR1 SNHLY and CDR2 FYNNEI. The V end was cut by 10 bases, the J end by 9 bases, with 16 bases between. The CDR3 region is CATQAGWGEQFF. In DNA, the CDR3 is TGTGCCACCCAAGCAGGGTGGGGTGAGCAGTTCTTC. The whole variable domain, remainder taken from reference TRBV2 and TRBJ2-1, is EPEVTQTPSHQVTQMGQEVILRCVPISNHLYFYWYRQILGQKVEFLVSFYNNEISEKSEIFDDQFSVERPDGSNFTLKIRSTKLEDSAMYFCATQAGWGEQFFGPGTRLTVL.

V is TRBV13 and J is TRBJ2-5, with D possibly TRBD1 on 5 matching bases. The CDR3 contains 14 residues. Looked up from germline, CDR1 is PRHDT and CDR2 is FYEKMQ (reference sequence). Trimming cost V 0 bases and J 1 base, with 6 bases left between them. The CDR3 region has the DNA TGTGCCAGCAGCTTAGGCAGGGTCCAAGAGACCCAGTACTTC. It encodes CASSLGRVQETQYF.

The V and J genes are TRBV19 and TRBJ2-2; 14 bases fit TRBD2. Germline V gene sequence: CDR1 LNHDA, CDR2 SQIVND (reference sequence). The J segment lost 7 bases and the V segment lost 5 bases, leaving 21 bases of the junction unmatched. The CDR3 has 21 residues. Here the CDR3 DNA reads TGTGCCAGTAGTCCAGAACCGGGACTAGCGGGAGAGTGGGCCAGGATCGGGGAGCTGTTTTTT. This encodes CASSPEPGLAGEWARIGELFF.

This clone is deemed medium-sized. J is TRBJ2-3 and V is TRBV7-9; D call uncertain. This CDR3 spans 11 amino acids. Germline V gives CDR1 SEHNR, CDR2 FQNEAQ (reference sequence). V lost 3 bases to trimming and J lost 4 bases, with 2 bases between them. CDR3 bases: TGTGCCAGCAGCTTGGCAGATACGCAGTATTTT. It codes for CASSLADTQYF.

V and J are TRBV7-9 and TRBJ2-1; D might be TRBD1 or TRBD2, each matching 5 bases. The germline V and J ends were trimmed by 4 bases and 7 bases, with 17 bases remaining between them. The germline CDR1 and CDR2 sequences are SEHNR and FQNEAQ (reference sequence). The CDR3 consists of 15 residues. CDR3 sequence (DNA): TGTGCCAGCAGCTACCGGGACGGAAAACTTAATGAGCAGTTCTTC. Its protein product is CASSYRDGKLNEQFF.

The gene calls are TRBV9 and TRBJ1-1, with a tentative D call TRBD1 (6 bases). The CDR3 runs 15 residues. Germline V gene data show CDR1 as SGDLS and CDR2 as YYNGEE. V was cut by 3 bases and J by 0 bases, with 12 bases left in between. CDR3 in amino acids: CASSAGGAMNTEAFF. The CDR3 region has the DNA TGTGCCAGCAGCGCCGGGGGGGCCATGAACACTGAAGCTTTCTTT.

The rearrangement links TRBV30 to TRBJ2-2, with 14 bases fitting TRBD2. The V gene end was trimmed by 3 bases and the J gene end by 4 bases; junction bases not matched to a gene: 1. The CDR3 runs 15 residues. The V gene's germline CDR1 is GTSNPN and CDR2 SVGIG (reference sequence). The CDR3 sequence: CAWSGLAGGTGELFF. The DNA for the CDR3 is TGTGCCTGGAGCGGACTAGCGGGGGGCACCGGGGAGCTGTTTTTT.